This T cell receptor (beta chain) was identified in a study of T cells in Graves' hyperthyroidism and ophthalmopathy. The study's findings and limits: The model foresaw ophthalmopathy a median roughly 6 months prior to onset. A model of 13 V-J pairs discriminated ophthalmopathy from stable hyperthyroidism. Most thyroid clonotypes that were expanded above 0.001 also turned up in blood.

For Graves' hyperthyroidism to be stable, ophthalmopathy could not progress within 18 months. Using RNA transcripts as the source, TCR beta CDR3 regions were amplified. The HTBI primer set drove a first-round RT-PCR of the TCR CDR3. TCRdb re-called the multiplex PCR reads with MiXCR, one entry per CDR3 protein. Among approximately 740,000 distinct CDR3 sequences listed, 12% to 15% were seen once. The table lists this clonotype with a few counts. Its antigen is unidentified. This CDR3 spans 16 amino acids. Per the germline V gene, CDR1 is SGHRS and CDR2 is YFSETQ. J gave up 2 bases and V 4 bases, and 9 bases lay outside the gene matches.

The genes are TRBV5-1 and TRBJ2-7; 10 positions match TRBD1. The sequenced sample consisted of blood. The sequence was collected from a young woman with Graves' hyperthyroidism. The CDR3 loop reads CASSRPWDRGTYEQYF. In nucleotides, the CDR3 is TGCGCCAGCAGCCGACCGTGGGACAGGGGAACCTACGAGCAGTACTTC.